The 23 T cell receptor beta chains in this list originate from one sample, sequenced in a study of T cell clonality in common variable immunodeficiency. Sequencing was performed with immunoSEQ multiplex PCR; in TCRdb, only in-frame clones are kept and a portion is missing. The sample offers about 47,000 clones and no singletons, the top ten holding approximately 5.9%. The sequenced sample consisted of peripheral blood mononuclear cells. These receptors all come from a person aged 18 to 75 in good health.

This clone was counted at least ten times. The read finishes 3 residues shy of the CDR3 end, and the germline J gene is used to complete it. The chain joins TRBV30 to TRBJ2-5; 12 nucleotides align to TRBD2. Per the germline V gene, CDR1 is GTSNPN and CDR2 is SVGIG (reference sequence). V shed 5 bases, J shed 2 bases, and the junction held 9 bases outside the gene matches. CDR3 length: 16 residues. This chain's CDR3 is CAWGTGLAGKQETQYF. The part of the CDR3 DNA that was read is TGTGCCTGGGGCACAGGACTAGCGGGGAAGCAAGAGACC.

This clone has ten or more counts. The CDR3 extends 3 residues past the end of the read, so its final part is completed from the germline J gene. J is TRBJ2-7 and V is TRBV29-1; 10 nucleotides agree with TRBD1. Germline-derived CDR1 and CDR2 are SQVTM and ANQGSEA. The CDR3 runs 16 residues. V dropped 3 bases and J dropped 6; count of bases not matched to a gene: 14. The sequenced part of the CDR3 DNA is TGCAGCGTTGAGCTCCCCGGGACAGGGGTTATCGGCGAG. This encodes CSVELPGTGVIGE. The full CDR3 reads CSVELPGTGVIGEQYF.

This clone has ten or more counts. The observed sequence ends 3 residues before the CDR3 terminus, with the missing tail filled in from the germline J gene. The chain couples TRBV5-6 to TRBJ1-5; 10 nucleotides line up with TRBD1. The trim removed 4 bases at V and 3 bases at J, leaving 4 bases unmatched. Looked up from germline, CDR1 is SGHDT and CDR2 is YYEEEE. The CDR3 spans 15 residues. The DNA read from the CDR3 is TGTGCCAGCAGCCCGGGGACAGGGGTCAATCAGCCC. Amino acids: CASSPGTGVNQP. The whole CDR3 protein is CASSPGTGVNQPQHF.

There are a few counts of this clone. With the read ending 3 residues before the CDR3 end, the germline J gene is used to fill in that end. The rearrangement uses TRBV5-1 and TRBJ2-1; 11 nucleotides align to TRBD1. From germline, CDR1 is SGHRS and CDR2 YFSETQ. Trimming at V came to 6 bases and at J to 6 bases, leaving 5 bases not matched to a gene. The length of the CDR3 is 14 residues. CDR3 DNA, as far as it was read: TGCGCCAGCAAGGGACAGGGGGTTAGCAATGAG. Residues: CASKGQGVSNE. The full CDR3 protein is CASKGQGVSNEQFF.

On this clone itself: The read ends 3 residues shy of where the CDR3 ends; the end is completed using the germline J gene. The chain links TRBV19 to TRBJ2-4; TRBD1 matches 9 bases. The CDR3 totals 15 residues. Germline V lookup: CDR1 LNHDA, CDR2 SQIVND (reference sequence). The CDR3 here is CASDPLGTGSNGQYF. The DNA read from the CDR3 is TGTGCCAGCGACCCCCTCGGGACAGGGTCGAATGGT.

This clone was picked up many times. Read data end 3 residues before the CDR3 end; the end is taken from the germline J gene. The chain joins TRBV20-1 to TRBJ2-3; possible D gene TRBD1, 6 bases. V lost 4 bases, J lost 5 bases, and 16 bases lay in between. Germline CDR1 and CDR2: DFQATT and SNEGSKA (reference sequence). The CDR3 sequence is 14 residues long. The CDR3 sequence is CSANSGQTGDTQYF. The CDR3 DNA, read in part, is TGCAGTGCTAACTCCGGACAGACAGGAGATACG.

This clone was observed at least ten times. From the germline J gene comes the end of the CDR3, since the read stops 3 residues before it. The chain combines TRBV5-1 with TRBJ1-2; D is unclear. This CDR3 is 13 amino acids long. Germline CDR1 SGHRS, CDR2 YFSETQ. Trimming shortened V by 0 bases and J by 2 bases, and 5 bases separated the two germline ends. The part of the CDR3 DNA that was read is TGCGCCAGCAGCTTGGGAGGGAACTATGGC. It is translated as CASSLGGNYG. The full CDR3 protein reads CASSLGGNYGYTF.

As to this clone: Read data end 3 residues before the CDR3 end; the end is taken from the germline J gene. The chain recombines TRBV23-1 with TRBJ2-3, with D tentatively TRBD1 (6 bases). TRBV23-1 is classed as an ORF, of uncertain function. The CDR3 is 15 residues long. The CDR3: CASRPDRYSNQPQYF. The sequenced CDR3 bases are TGCGCCAGCAGACCAGACAGGTATAGCAATCAGCCG.

This clone was recorded at least ten times. With the read ending 3 residues before the CDR3 end, the germline J gene is used to fill in that end. The chain has TRBV5-1 and TRBJ2-1, with 9 bases identical to TRBD2. The germline CDR1 and CDR2 sequences are SGHRS and YFSETQ. The V gene end was trimmed by 4 bases and the J gene end by 8 bases; junction bases not matched to a gene: 16. The CDR3 is made up of 17 amino acids. The sequenced CDR3 bases are TGCGCCAGCAGCCAGGGGCCGGCGGGGGGGCCTAACCATGAG. Translated: CASSQGPAGGPNHE. The entire CDR3 sequence reads CASSQGPAGGPNHEQFF.

This clone was detected ten times or more. With the read ending 3 residues before the CDR3 end, the germline J gene is used to fill in that end. V usage is TRBV30 and J usage is TRBJ2-1, with 9 positions matching TRBD2. V shed 5 bases, J shed 1 base, and the junction held 3 bases outside the gene matches. This CDR3 contains 14 residues. Per the germline V gene, CDR1 is GTSNPN and CDR2 is SVGIG (reference sequence). CDR3 sequence reads: CAWLTSGSYNEQFF. The DNA read from the CDR3 is TGTGCCTGGTTGACTAGCGGTTCCTACAATGAG. Variable domain in full (rest from reference TRBV30 and TRBJ2-1): SQTIHQWPATLVQPVGSPLSLECTVEGTSNPNLYWYRQAAGRGLQLLFYSVGIGQISSEVPQNLSASRPQDRQFILSSKKLLLSDSGFYLCAWLTSGSYNEQFFGPGTRLTVL.

This clone has a count of ten or more. The CDR3 extends 3 residues past the end of the read, so its final part is completed from the germline J gene. This chain joins TRBV20-1 and TRBJ2-7, with TRBD2 matching 13 bases. V gave up 1 base and J gave up 6 bases; unmatched junction bases: 9. The CDR3 extends over 16 amino acids. From germline, CDR1 is DFQATT and CDR2 SNEGSKA (reference sequence). The CDR3 DNA, read in part, is TGCAGTGCTAGAGGACCATCGGGACTAGCGGGGCTCGAG. As protein: CSARGPSGLAGLE. The whole CDR3 sequence is CSARGPSGLAGLEQYF.

This clone was recorded at least ten times. The CDR3 end is not reached by the read, which stops 3 residues before it; the germline J gene fills it in. The rearrangement uses TRBV11-2 and TRBJ2-7; D remains ambiguous. Between the trimmed V and J ends, which lost 2 bases and 5 bases, there was a span of 10 bases. The CDR3 runs to 13 residues. Per the germline V gene, CDR1 is SGHAT and CDR2 is FQNNGV. The CDR3 sequence is CASSLQGFHEQYF. The CDR3 bases that were read are TGTGCCAGCAGCTTACAAGGGTTCCACGAG.

This clone was seen repeatedly, ten times or more. The sequence runs out 3 residues before the end of the CDR3; the remainder is reconstructed from the germline J gene. The chain combines TRBV30 with TRBJ1-1; no definite D call. The CDR3 is 11 amino acids. Germline CDR1 and CDR2: GTSNPN and SVGIG (reference sequence). Partial CDR3 DNA: TGTGCCTGGACCCCAGCCCCGGGA. This gives the protein CAWTPAPG. The full CDR3 protein reads CAWTPAPGAFF.

This clone was seen more than once but under ten times. The sequence runs out 3 residues before the end of the CDR3; the remainder is reconstructed from the germline J gene. The chain combines TRBV7-9 with TRBJ1-2; D gene uncertain. V was cut by 7 bases and J by 3 bases, with 6 bases left in between. Per the germline V gene, CDR1 is SEHNR and CDR2 is FQNEAQ (reference sequence). The CDR3 totals 11 residues. The DNA read from the CDR3 is TGTGCCAGCACCGGGGACTATGGC. This sequence encodes CASTGDYG. The complete CDR3 reads CASTGDYGYTF.

This clone was counted ten times or more. The CDR3 end falls 3 residues outside the read, so it is completed with the germline J gene. V is TRBV12-3 or TRBV12-4 and J is TRBJ2-4, with a tentative D call TRBD2 (5 bases). The CDR3 totals 11 residues. V lost 4 bases and J lost 7, with 5 bases in between. CDR3 region: CASSSGNIQYF. Incomplete CDR3 DNA: TGTGCCAGCAGTTCGGGGAACATT.

This clone was seen repeatedly, ten times or more. The CDR3 here is CASSHPGQPGYQETQYF. Partial CDR3 DNA: TGCGCCAGCAGTCATCCGGGACAGCCGGGGTACCAAGAGACC. The chain uses TRBV23-1 and TRBJ2-5, with 7 nucleotides matching TRBD1. The read stops 3 residues short of the end of the CDR3; the missing end is completed from the germline J gene. TRBV23-1 is an open reading frame, and its role is uncertain. There are 17 residues in the CDR3. Trimming at V came to 3 bases and at J to 0 bases, leaving 10 bases not matched to a gene.

This clone was counted at least ten times. From the germline J gene comes the end of the CDR3, since the read stops 3 residues before it. The chain employs TRBV19 and TRBJ2-5; possible D gene TRBD2, 6 bases. Germline values: CDR1 LNHDA, CDR2 SQIVND (reference sequence). This CDR3 spans 16 amino acids. V lost 1 base to trimming and J lost 3 bases, with 15 bases between them. The CDR3 region is CASSIGEPRGKETQYF. Partial CDR3 DNA: TGTGCCAGTAGTATAGGAGAACCCCGCGGGAAAGAGACC.

This clone was counted between two and nine times. The read gets to within 3 residues of the CDR3 end, and the germline J gene fills in the rest. The rearrangement uses TRBV6-2 or TRBV6-3 and TRBJ1-2; D is perhaps TRBD1 (5 bases). Germline V gene sequence: CDR1 MNHEY, CDR2 SVGEGT. The CDR3 is 14 residues long. The CDR3 here is CASGTTTSTDTYTF. Incomplete CDR3 DNA: TGTGCCAGCGGGACTACCACTAGCACAGATACC.

This clone was observed at least ten times. CDR3 bases read: TGTGCCAGTAGTATCGGCGGAGGGGGCTACGAG. Protein: CASSIGGGGYE. The full CDR3 sequence reads CASSIGGGGYEQYF. The chain recombines TRBV19 with TRBJ2-7; either TRBD1 or TRBD2 may fit D (6 bases each). The read finishes 3 residues shy of the CDR3 end, and the germline J gene is used to complete it. The CDR3 sequence is 14 residues long. Germline-derived CDR1 and CDR2 are LNHDA and SQIVND (reference sequence). Trimming shortened V by 3 bases and J by 3 bases, and 12 bases separated the two germline ends. The variable domain in full, with the rest retrieved from reference TRBV19 and TRBJ2-7, is DGGITQSPKYLFRKEGQNVTLSCEQNLNHDAMYWYRQDPGQGLRLIYYSQIVNDFQKGDIAEGYSVSREKKESFPLTVTSAQKNPTAFYLCASSIGGGGYEQYFGPGTRLTVT.

In regard to this clone: The read terminates 3 residues before the CDR3 end, so the remaining end is supplied by the germline J gene. The genes are TRBV30 and TRBJ1-2; D may be TRBD1 (5 bases). The CDR3 totals 15 residues. CDR1 GTSNPN and CDR2 SVGIG come from the germline V gene (reference sequence). The CDR3 region is CAWSLSGGSTDTYTF. The CDR3 DNA, read in part, is TGTGCCTGGAGTCTTAGCGGGGGGAGCACAGATACC.

This clone has only a few counts. The CDR3 end falls 3 residues outside the read, so it is completed with the germline J gene. This rearrangement joins TRBV11-2 to TRBJ2-3; 8 nucleotides match TRBD1. The germline CDR1 and CDR2 sequences are SGHAT and FQNNGV. This CDR3 is 14 amino acids long. CDR3 bases read: TGTGCCAGCAGCTTGGGACAGGCGAAAGAGACG. It is translated as CASSLGQAKET. The whole CDR3 reads CASSLGQAKETQYF.

In the case of this clone: An end of the junction does not agree with germline; a read error may underlie this. The read gets to within 3 residues of the CDR3 end, and the germline J gene fills in the rest. This chain joins TRBV7-7 and TRBJ1-3; D gene uncertain. The CDR3 spans 13 residues. The V gene's germline CDR1 is SSHAT and CDR2 FNYEAQ (reference sequence). CDR3 DNA, as far as it was read: TGTGCCAGCAGCTTAGGACGGGGAAACACT. Amino acids: CASSLGRGNT. The complete CDR3 protein is CASSLGRGNTIYF.

This clone has a count of ten or more. The read falls 3 residues short of the CDR3 end, and the missing part is taken from the germline J gene. The chain joins TRBV7-2 to TRBJ2-5; 7 bases are shared with TRBD2. V gave up 4 bases and J gave up 4 bases; unmatched junction bases: 6. There are 14 residues in the CDR3. Germline V lookup: CDR1 SGHTA, CDR2 FQGNSA. CDR3 protein: CASSSKGGGETQYF. The part of the CDR3 DNA that was read is TGTGCCAGCAGCTCAAAGGGCGGGGGAGAGACC.